This T cell receptor (beta chain) comes out of a study of blood T cell repertoires in COVID-19. Using immunoSEQ multiplex PCR, the repertoire was profiled, and TCRdb retains in-frame clones only, with some absent. The sample holds some 62,000 clones, more than 75% seen once. V was clipped by 4 bases and J by 3 bases; unmatched bases: 5. Germline V gene sequence: CDR1 SGHAT, CDR2 FQNNGV. The CDR3 length is 15 residues. The chain recombines TRBV11-2 with TRBJ2-7; the match to TRBD2 covers 11 bases. The sequence was collected from a man between 60 and 75 years old with COVID-19, enrolled during active disease. The sample taken for sequencing was peripheral blood. The CDR3 sequence: CASSWGTSGLYEQYF. In DNA, the CDR3 is TGTGCCAGCAGCTGGGGGACTAGCGGACTCTACGAGCAGTACTTC.